The source of this TCR beta chain is a study of blood T cell repertoires in COVID-19. Seattle cases were enrolled at active infection and followed longitudinally. Generated by immunoSEQ multiplex PCR, the TCRdb table keeps only in-frame clones and is missing some. The sample lists 200,000 to 250,000 clones, about 94% seen once, with more than 0.7% in the top ten. This CDR3 is built from 14 residues. Germline trimming cut 5 bases from V and 0 bases from J; bases unmatched to any gene: 1. Germline V gives CDR1 MDHEN, CDR2 SYDVKM. This rearrangement joins TRBV28 to TRBJ1-2, with 9 positions matching TRBD1. This sequence was found in a man aged 55 to 70 with COVID-19, enrolled during active disease. The source material was peripheral blood. As DNA, the CDR3 is TGTGCCAGCAGTACAGGGGGCACTAACTATGGCTACACCTTC. Amino acid sequence: CASSTGGTNYGYTF.